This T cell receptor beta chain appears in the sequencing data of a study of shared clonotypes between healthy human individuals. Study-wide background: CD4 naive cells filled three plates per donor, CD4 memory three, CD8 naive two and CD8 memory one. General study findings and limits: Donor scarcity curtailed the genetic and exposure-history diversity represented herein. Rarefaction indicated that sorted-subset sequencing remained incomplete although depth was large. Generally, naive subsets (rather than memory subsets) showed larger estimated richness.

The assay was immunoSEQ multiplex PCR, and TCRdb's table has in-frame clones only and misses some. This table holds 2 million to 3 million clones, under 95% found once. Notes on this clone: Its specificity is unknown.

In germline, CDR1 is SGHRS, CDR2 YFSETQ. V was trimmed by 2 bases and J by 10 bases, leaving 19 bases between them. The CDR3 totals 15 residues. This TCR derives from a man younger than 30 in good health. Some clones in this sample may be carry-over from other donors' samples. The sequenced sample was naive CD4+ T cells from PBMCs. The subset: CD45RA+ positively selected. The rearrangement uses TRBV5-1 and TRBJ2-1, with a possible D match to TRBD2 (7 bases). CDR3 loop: CASSFPSGGGDEQFF. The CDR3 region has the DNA TGCGCCAGCAGCTTCCCTAGCGGAGGGGGGGACGAGCAGTTCTTC.